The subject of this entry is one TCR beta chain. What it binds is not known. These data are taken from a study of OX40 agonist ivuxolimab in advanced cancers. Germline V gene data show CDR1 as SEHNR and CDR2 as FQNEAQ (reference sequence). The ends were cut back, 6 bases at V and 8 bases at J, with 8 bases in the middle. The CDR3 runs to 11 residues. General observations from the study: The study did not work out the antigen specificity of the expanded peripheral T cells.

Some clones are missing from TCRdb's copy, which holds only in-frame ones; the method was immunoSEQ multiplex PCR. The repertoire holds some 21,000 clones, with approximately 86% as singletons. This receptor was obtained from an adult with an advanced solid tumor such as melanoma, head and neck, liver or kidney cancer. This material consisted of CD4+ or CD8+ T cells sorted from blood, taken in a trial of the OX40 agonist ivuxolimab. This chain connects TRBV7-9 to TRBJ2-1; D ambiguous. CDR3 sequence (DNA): TGTGCCAGCAGGTACGCCCATGAGCAGTTCTTC. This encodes CASRYAHEQFF.